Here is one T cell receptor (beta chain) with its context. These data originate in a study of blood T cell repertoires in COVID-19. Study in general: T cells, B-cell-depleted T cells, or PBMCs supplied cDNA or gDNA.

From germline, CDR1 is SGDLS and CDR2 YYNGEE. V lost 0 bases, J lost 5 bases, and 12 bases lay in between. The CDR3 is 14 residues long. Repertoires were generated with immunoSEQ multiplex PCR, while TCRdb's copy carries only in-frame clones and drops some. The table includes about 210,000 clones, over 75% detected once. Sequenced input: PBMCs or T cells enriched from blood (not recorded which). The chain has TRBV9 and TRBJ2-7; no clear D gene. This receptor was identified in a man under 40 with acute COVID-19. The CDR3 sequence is CASSVGTAQHEQYF. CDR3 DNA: TGTGCCAGCAGCGTAGGTACAGCTCAACACGAGCAGTACTTC.